These 31 T cell receptor beta chains were sequenced from one sample in a study of T cells after yellow fever vaccination. TCRdb reanalysed the 5' RACE reads using MiXCR and keeps one entry per CDR3 protein. The repertoire holds under 500,000 distinct CDR3 sequences, with around 20% as singletons. This material consisted of PBMCs, taken before the yellow fever booster vaccination. These receptors were obtained from a man between 18 and 29 years old who received the YFV17D yellow fever vaccine.

This sequence joins TRBV4-1 and TRBJ2-2; perhaps TRBD1 as D (6 bases). This CDR3 contains 16 residues. CDR1 MGHRA and CDR2 YSYEKL come from the germline V gene. V was shortened by 1 base and J by 1 base, with 10 bases between the two germline ends. CDR3 amino acids: CASSQVAGENTGELFF. CDR3 nucleotides: TGCGCCAGCAGCCAAGTTGCAGGGGAGAACACCGGGGAGCTGTTTTTT.

The chain combines TRBV4-2 with TRBJ2-7, with a possible D match to TRBD2 (6 bases). CDR1 and CDR2 (germline): LGHNA, YNFKEQ. V was shortened by 4 bases and J by 7 bases, with 11 bases between the two germline ends. CDR3 length: 12 residues. DNA for the CDR3: TGTGCCAGCAGCCGGGCGGGGTGGGAGCAGTACTTC. It specifies CASSRAGWEQYF.

The V and J genes are TRBV7-2 and TRBJ1-5; 7 bases are a match to TRBD1. J gave up 6 bases and V 5 bases, and 1 base lay outside the gene matches. Per the germline V gene, CDR1 is SGHTA and CDR2 is FQGNSA. CDR3 length: 12 amino acids. The CDR3 loop is CASSRDSQPQHF. For the CDR3, the DNA is TGTGCCAGCAGCCGGGACAGTCAGCCCCAGCATTTT.

V usage is TRBV7-3 and J usage is TRBJ1-5; a weak D match, TRBD1 (6 bases). The CDR3 consists of 14 residues. Between the trimmed V and J ends, which lost 5 bases and 4 bases, there was a span of 12 bases. Germline assignment: CDR1 SGHTA and CDR2 FQGTGA. The CDR3 is CASSPTGPNQPQHF. CDR3 bases: TGTGCCAGCAGCCCAACAGGGCCTAATCAGCCCCAGCATTTT.

This clonotype was observed a handful of times. This chain uses TRBV29-1 with TRBJ2-3, with 7 bases fitting TRBD2. CDR1 and CDR2 from the germline V gene are SQVTM and ANQGSEA. The CDR3 has 16 residues. Trimming cost V 1 base and J 2 bases; bases outside gene matches: 9. CDR3 DNA sequence: TGCAGCGTTGAAGGCGTACCTAGCGGCCTCACAGATACGCAGTATTTT. It is translated as CSVEGVPSGLTDTQYF.

In DNA form, the CDR3 reads TGTGCCAGCAGCCTTGGGACAGGGAAATATGGCTACACCTTC. Protein: CASSLGTGKYGYTF. This chain connects TRBV5-6 to TRBJ1-2; 9 bases line up with TRBD1. CDR1 and CDR2 (germline): SGHDT, YYEEEE. Unmatched junction bases numbered 6, after V lost 4 bases and J lost 5 bases. This CDR3 is 14 amino acids long.

A few counts support this clonotype. This chain uses TRBV20-1 with TRBJ1-3, with no clear D. Germline loops: CDR1 DFQATT, CDR2 SNEGSKA (reference sequence). This CDR3 comprises 9 residues. V lost 4 bases and J 8 bases, leaving 3 bases between the germline ends. DNA for the CDR3: TGCAGTGCTACGGACACCATATATTTT. Amino acids: CSATDTIYF.

This sequence joins TRBV5-1 and TRBJ1-1; TRBD1 might be the D (6 bases). The V gene's germline CDR1 is SGHRS and CDR2 YFSETQ. The CDR3 loop spans 15 amino acids. Trimming shortened V by 7 bases and J by 3 bases, and 19 bases separated the two germline ends. CDR3 sequence reads: CASLPGTGWDTEAFF. The CDR3 bases are TGCGCCAGCCTTCCGGGTACAGGGTGGGACACTGAAGCTTTCTTT.

This rearrangement joins TRBV7-6 to TRBJ2-7, with D possibly TRBD1 on 6 matching bases. This CDR3 spans 14 amino acids. Trimming removed 1 base from V and 1 base from J, with 8 bases in between. Germline lookup yields CDR1 SGHVS and CDR2 FNYEAQ. The CDR3 region has the DNA TGTGCCAGCAGCTTAGTTACAGGGTCCTACGAGCAGTACTTC. This encodes CASSLVTGSYEQYF.

This rearrangement joins TRBV9 to TRBJ2-2; D may be TRBD1 (6 bases). The CDR3 extends over 15 amino acids. Deletions cut 0 bases from V and 3 bases from J, with 9 bases between. Germline CDR1 SGDLS, CDR2 YYNGEE. This CDR3 is CASSVGGQDTGELFF. CDR3 DNA: TGTGCCAGCAGCGTAGGGGGACAAGACACCGGGGAGCTGTTTTTT.

This clonotype was recorded a few times. V is TRBV27 and J is TRBJ2-2; 8 nucleotides agree with TRBD2. Trimming at V came to 7 bases and at J to 0 bases, leaving 16 bases not matched to a gene. CDR1 and CDR2 from the germline V gene are MNHEY and SMNVEV (reference sequence). The CDR3 is made up of 19 amino acids. This CDR3 is CASTIRGTSNPPNTGELFF. For the CDR3, the DNA is TGTGCCAGCACCATTCGGGGGACTAGTAATCCCCCGAACACCGGGGAGCTGTTTTTT.

The genes are TRBV12-3 or TRBV12-4 and TRBJ2-3, with TRBD2 identical over 7 bases. The CDR3 is 14 amino acids. The junction had 7 bases not matched to a gene; V was cut back by 10 bases and J by 0 bases. The CDR3 nucleotides read TGTGCCACCCTGCTAGCGGCTAGCACAGATACGCAGTATTTT. Its protein product is CATLLAASTDTQYF.

This chain links TRBV5-6 with TRBJ2-7; D remains unclear. This CDR3 is 14 amino acids long. Between the trimmed V and J ends, which lost 1 base and 1 base, there was a span of 9 bases. Germline V gene sequence: CDR1 SGHDT, CDR2 YYEEEE. CDR3 loop: CASSLLYESYEQYF. As DNA, the CDR3 is TGTGCCAGCAGCTTGCTGTACGAGTCCTACGAGCAGTACTTC.

The chain carries TRBV20-1 and TRBJ2-2; 16 nucleotides agree with TRBD2. Trimming at V came to 3 bases and at J to 7 bases, leaving 8 bases not matched to a gene. There are 17 residues in the CDR3. Germline V CDR1 and CDR2: DFQATT, SNEGSKA (reference sequence). In DNA form, the CDR3 reads TGCAGTGCTAGCCGGGGACTAGCGGGGGGGTACGACGGGGAGCTGTTTTTT. This sequence encodes CSASRGLAGGYDGELFF.

The chain has TRBV2 and TRBJ2-7; 8 nucleotides agree with TRBD1. V lost 3 bases, J lost 6 bases, and 4 bases stayed unmatched. Germline-derived CDR1 and CDR2 are SNHLY and FYNNEI. This CDR3 comprises 13 residues. CDR3 DNA sequence: TGTGCCAGCAGTGAGGTAACAGGGGGCGAGCAGTACGTC. It codes for CASSEVTGGEQYV.

This clonotype was observed at least ten times. The chain links TRBV7-2 to TRBJ1-1; weak D call: TRBD1 (6 bases). Germline V gene lookup returns CDR1 SGHTA and CDR2 FQGNSA. CDR3 length: 14 residues. V was clipped by 4 bases and J by 8 bases, with 17 bases between them. CDR3 in amino acids: CASSSWGGRAEAFF. The CDR3 bases are TGTGCCAGCAGCTCCTGGGGGGGCAGGGCGGAAGCTTTCTTT. Together with reference TRBV7-2 and TRBJ1-1, the CDR3 gives the full variable domain: GAGVSQSPSNKVTEKGKDVELRCDPISGHTALYWYRQSLGQGLEFLIYFQGNSAPDKSGLPSDRFSAERTGGSVSTLTIQRTQQEDSAVYLCASSSWGGRAEAFFGQGTRLTVV.

This rearrangement joins TRBV5-1 to TRBJ1-1; D unresolved. V was shortened by 0 bases and J by 8 bases, with 11 bases between the two germline ends. CDR1 is SGHRS and CDR2 is YFSETQ in the germline V gene. The CDR3 consists of 13 residues. CDR3: CASSLGLGIEAFF. The CDR3 nucleotides are TGCGCCAGCAGCTTGGGTCTGGGAATAGAAGCTTTCTTT.

This clonotype was seen only a few times. The CDR3: CASSYPSGRGNIQYF. The CDR3 nucleotides read TGTGCCAGCAGCTACCCCTCGGGGCGGGGGAACATTCAGTACTTC. This sequence joins TRBV13 and TRBJ2-4; the match to TRBD2 covers 7 bases. The CDR3 has 15 amino acids. V was clipped by 4 bases and J by 7 bases; unmatched bases: 10. The germline V gene has CDR1 PRHDT and CDR2 FYEKMQ (reference sequence).

In this sample, this clonotype turned up a few times. The rearrangement joins TRBV4-1 to TRBJ2-2; TRBD2 agrees at 9 bases. V lost 0 bases to trimming and J lost 5 bases; unmatched junction nucleotides: 10. This CDR3 is 18 amino acids long. From germline, CDR1 is MGHRA and CDR2 YSYEKL. CDR3 sequence: CASSQDRLAGGRTGELFF. CDR3 DNA sequence: TGCGCCAGCAGCCAAGATAGGCTGGCGGGGGGGCGGACCGGGGAGCTGTTTTTT.

This clonotype was counted at least ten times. This chain joins TRBV20-1 and TRBJ2-1; either TRBD1 or TRBD2 may fit D (5 bases each). V lost 4 bases, J lost 3 bases, and 19 bases lay in between. Germline assignment: CDR1 DFQATT and CDR2 SNEGSKA (reference sequence). The CDR3 contains 16 residues. CDR3 residues: CSAITGQGGFYNEQFF. CDR3 DNA sequence: TGCAGTGCTATCACGGGGCAGGGTGGTTTCTACAATGAGCAGTTCTTC.

This chain connects TRBV6-1 to TRBJ2-3, with 8 bases identical to TRBD1. Trimming removed 7 bases from V and 2 bases from J; junction bases left unmatched: 5. The CDR3 sequence is 14 residues long. The germline V gene has CDR1 MNHNS and CDR2 SASEGT. The CDR3 DNA is TGTGCCAGCATCCGACAGGGGTACACAGATACGCAGTATTTT. It is translated as CASIRQGYTDTQYF.

This clonotype came up a few times. The chain couples TRBV19 to TRBJ1-5; 8 nucleotides match TRBD1. The length of the CDR3 is 18 residues. V trimming: 3 bases; J trimming: 0 bases; junction bases outside the gene matches: 10. CDR1 is LNHDA and CDR2 is SQIVND in the germline V gene (reference sequence). The DNA for the CDR3 is TGTGCCAGTAGTATCGGTGCACAGGGGGATTATAGCAATCAGCCCCAGCATTTT. Translation gives CASSIGAQGDYSNQPQHF.

This chain joins TRBV24-1 and TRBJ2-3; D gene uncertain. CDR3 length: 15 amino acids. Trimming took off 5 bases at V and 7 bases at J, with 18 bases between the two ends. Germline V gives CDR1 KGHDR, CDR2 SFDVKD. DNA of the CDR3: TGTGCCACCAGTGCACTGACAACAAGGACGAATACGCAGTATTTT. Translation gives CATSALTTRTNTQYF.

A word on this clonotype: Its ends do not fully match the called genes, so a read error is possible. The rearrangement links TRBV12-3 or TRBV12-4 to TRBJ2-3, with D perhaps matching TRBD1 or TRBD2 (5 bases each). This CDR3 contains 13 residues. CDR3: CAISFGATDTQYF. Written as DNA, the CDR3 is TGTGCCATCAGTTTCGGGGCCACAGATACGCAGTATTTT.

This clonotype was seen more than once but under ten times. The rearrangement joins TRBV18 to TRBJ2-7, with D perhaps TRBD1 (5 bases). The V and J ends lost 2 bases and 1 base respectively, with 12 bases between them. The germline V gene encodes CDR1 KGHSH and CDR2 LQKENI. The CDR3 sequence is 15 residues long. Here the CDR3 reads CASSPGRERSYEQYV. The CDR3 nucleotides are TGTGCCAGCTCACCAGGCAGGGAACGGTCCTACGAGCAGTACGTC.

This chain uses TRBV2 with TRBJ2-4; the D gene could be TRBD1 or TRBD2 (5 bases each). The CDR3 is 12 residues long. V shed 8 bases and J shed 6 bases, with 11 bases lying between them. Germline V gene data show CDR1 as SNHLY and CDR2 as FYNNEI. CDR3 sequence: CASGTDRNIQYF. In DNA form, the CDR3 reads TGTGCCAGCGGGACCGACCGAAACATTCAGTACTTC.

This clonotype appeared a few times. This chain joins TRBV9 and TRBJ1-1, with D maybe TRBD1 (5 bases). V shed 4 bases and J shed 2 bases, with 18 bases lying between them. The CDR3 is 16 residues long. Germline V gene sequence: CDR1 SGDLS, CDR2 YYNGEE. The CDR3 sequence is CASSRTSGGRNTEAFF. The DNA of the CDR3 is TGTGCCAGCAGCCGAACGTCGGGGGGAAGAAACACTGAAGCTTTCTTT.

Only a few counts were recorded for this clonotype. The chain has TRBV5-1 and TRBJ1-4; possible D gene TRBD1, 5 bases. Germline CDR1 and CDR2: SGHRS and YFSETQ. This CDR3 region has 15 residues. The V end was cut by 1 base, the J end by 0 bases, with 7 bases between. CDR3 DNA sequence: TGCGCCAGCAGCTTGATGGGGGCAACTAATGAAAAACTGTTTTTT. Amino acids: CASSLMGATNEKLFF.

There are a few counts of this clonotype. This chain joins TRBV3-1 and TRBJ2-1, with D hard to call. Germline CDR1 and CDR2: LGHDT and YNNKEL (reference sequence). The V end lost 8 bases, the J end lost 0 bases, and 14 bases lay between the germline ends. The CDR3 is 15 residues long. CDR3 protein: CASHKGADSYNEQFF. The CDR3 nucleotides are TGTGCCAGCCATAAGGGTGCCGACTCCTACAATGAGCAGTTCTTC.

This clonotype was seen a handful of times. The chain links TRBV4-1 to TRBJ2-7; 9 nucleotides agree with TRBD2. V shed 4 bases, J shed 5 bases, and the junction held 9 bases outside the gene matches. Germline V gene sequence: CDR1 MGHRA, CDR2 YSYEKL. This CDR3 contains 15 residues. CDR3 DNA: TGCGCCAGCAGCCCGTCGACTAGCGGAGATGACGAGCAGTACTTC. It encodes CASSPSTSGDDEQYF.

The chain combines TRBV18 with TRBJ2-1, with 7 bases matching TRBD1. The germline V gene has CDR1 KGHSH and CDR2 LQKENI. V lost 5 bases and J lost 4; bases outside the gene matches: 2. This CDR3 is 13 amino acids long. CDR3 loop: CASSETGYNEQFF. As DNA, the CDR3 is TGTGCCAGCTCAGAGACAGGGTACAATGAGCAGTTCTTC.